Below, 23 T cell receptor beta chains from the same sample are listed, as sequenced in a study of neurological immune-mediated disorders. Time point noted: longitudinal time-point 1 (baseline). TCRdb ran MiXCR on the 5' RACE reads and lists one entry per CDR3 protein. The sample yields tens of thousands of distinct CDR3 sequences, about 9.4% seen once. The sample comprised PBMCs. All receptors derive from a man aged 30 to 39 in good health.

This clonotype was counted at least ten times. This chain links TRBV5-1 with TRBJ2-7, with TRBD1 matching over 8 bases. The V and J ends lost 6 bases and 2 bases, in that order; junction bases with no gene match: 7. Germline V gene data show CDR1 as SGHRS and CDR2 as YFSETQ. This CDR3 region has 14 residues. The CDR3 loop is CASTSGTGPYEQYF. CDR3 nucleotides: TGCGCCAGCACCTCCGGGACAGGACCCTACGAGCAGTACTTC. The complete variable domain, with remaining parts taken from reference TRBV5-1 and TRBJ2-7, reads KAGVTQTPRYLIKTRGQQVTLSCSPISGHRSVSWYQQTPGQGLQFLFEYFSETQRNKGNFPGRFSGRQFSNSRSEMNVSTLELGDSALYLCASTSGTGPYEQYFGPGTRLTVT.

This clonotype was counted at least ten times. J is TRBJ2-2 and V is TRBV11-3; tentative D call: TRBD2 (6 bases). The germline CDR1 and CDR2 sequences are SGHNT and YENEEA. This CDR3 has 18 residues. The V end lost 4 bases, the J end lost 2 bases, and 20 bases lay between the germline ends. This CDR3 is CASSSVLAGGINTGELFF. CDR3 DNA: TGTGCCAGCAGCTCCGTTCTCGCCGGCGGGATTAACACCGGGGAGCTGTTTTTT.

This clonotype was recorded at least ten times. The J gene is TRBJ1-5, the V gene TRBV5-5, with a possible D match to TRBD1 (5 bases). Germline values: CDR1 SGHKS, CDR2 YYEKEE (reference sequence). CDR3 length equals 14 residues. Trimming removed 4 bases from V and 4 bases from J, with 12 bases in between. The CDR3 spells CASSQQHRNQPQHF. In DNA, the CDR3 is TGTGCCAGCAGCCAACAGCACAGGAATCAGCCCCAGCATTTT. The complete variable domain, with remaining parts taken from reference TRBV5-5 and TRBJ1-5, reads DAGVTQSPTHLIKTRGQQVTLRCSPISGHKSVSWYQQVLGQGPQFIFQYYEKEERGRGNFPDRFSARQFPNYSSELNVNALLLGDSALYLCASSQQHRNQPQHFGDGTRLSIL.

In this sample, this clonotype turned up many times. The chain links TRBV20-1 to TRBJ2-1; 7 positions match TRBD2. The CDR3 has 17 amino acids. Germline CDR1 is DFQATT and CDR2 is SNEGSKA (reference sequence). The junction had 8 bases not matched to a gene; V was cut back by 0 bases and J by 0 bases. CDR3 sequence: CSARDNLAASSYNEQFF. The DNA of the CDR3 is TGCAGTGCTAGAGATAACCTAGCGGCCAGCTCCTACAATGAGCAGTTCTTC.

This clonotype was found many times. The chain joins TRBV4-1 to TRBJ2-1; D is uncertain. CDR1 is MGHRA, CDR2 YSYEKL, per germline. Trimming removed 0 bases from V and 3 bases from J, with 9 bases in between. The CDR3 is 15 residues long. DNA of the CDR3: TGCGCCAGCAGCCAAGAGTCCGGCAACTACAATGAGCAGTTCTTC. Its protein is CASSQESGNYNEQFF.

In this sample, this clonotype turned up many times. CDR3 region: CSARKASGRRGGTDTQYF. In nucleotides, the CDR3 is TGCAGTGCTAGAAAGGCTAGCGGCCGAAGGGGTGGCACAGATACGCAGTATTTT. The chain has TRBV20-1 and TRBJ2-3, with 7 positions matching TRBD2. CDR1 DFQATT and CDR2 SNEGSKA come from the germline V gene (reference sequence). J was trimmed by 1 base and V by 2 bases; bases with no gene match: 15. The CDR3 sequence is 18 residues long.

This clonotype was seen repeatedly, ten times or more. CDR3 residues: CASSIPGTLPTYEQYF. The CDR3 bases are TGTGCCAGCAGCATCCCAGGGACCCTCCCTACCTACGAGCAGTACTTC. This chain joins TRBV21-1 and TRBJ2-7; TRBD2 is the table's D call, not checked against the DNA. TRBV21-1 is deemed a pseudogene. This CDR3 spans 16 amino acids.

Remarks on this clonotype: A read error may explain this, as a much larger clone is one base away. The conserved final phenylalanine or tryptophan is absent from the CDR3, which likely points to a read error. The chain links TRBV3-1 to TRBJ2-2, with D perhaps matching TRBD1 (5 bases). Trimming removed 4 bases from V and 4 bases from J, with 10 bases in between. CDR1 LGHDT and CDR2 YNNKEL come from the germline V gene (reference sequence). CDR3 size: 14 residues. The DNA for the CDR3 is TGTGCCAGCAGCCGCGACAGATTCACCGGGGAGCTGTTTTCT. Its translation is CASSRDRFTGELFS.

In its sample, this clonotype was seen many times. The chain recombines TRBV12-3 or TRBV12-4 with TRBJ2-2; perhaps TRBD2 as D (5 bases). CDR3 length equals 14 residues. The ends were cut back, 7 bases at V and 6 bases at J, with 15 bases in the middle. CDR3 sequence reads: CASTPERVSGELFF. The CDR3 nucleotides are TGTGCCAGCACCCCGGAGAGGGTGTCCGGGGAGCTGTTTTTT.

This clonotype came up many times. J is TRBJ1-2 and V is TRBV20-1; D is possibly TRBD1 (6 bases). This CDR3 has 16 residues. The V end lost 2 bases, the J end lost 0 bases, and 16 bases lay between the germline ends. CDR1 DFQATT and CDR2 SNEGSKA come from the germline V gene (reference sequence). The CDR3 loop is CSARPAGTTSNYGYTF. Here the CDR3 DNA reads TGCAGTGCTAGACCGGCAGGGACAACCTCTAACTATGGCTACACCTTC.

This clonotype was seen ten or more times. The V call is TRBV5-5, the J call TRBJ1-4; D remains ambiguous. Germline V gene data show CDR1 as SGHKS and CDR2 as YYEKEE (reference sequence). The length of the CDR3 is 17 residues. The germline V and J ends were trimmed by 1 base and 6 bases, with 19 bases remaining between them. CDR3 DNA: TGTGCCAGCAGCTTGATGTCCGTCTCGGGCGGAGATGAAAAACTGTTTTTT. It specifies CASSLMSVSGGDEKLFF. The full variable domain, in which reference TRBV5-5 and TRBJ1-4 provide the parts outside the CDR3, is DAGVTQSPTHLIKTRGQQVTLRCSPISGHKSVSWYQQVLGQGPQFIFQYYEKEERGRGNFPDRFSARQFPNYSSELNVNALLLGDSALYLCASSLMSVSGGDEKLFFGSGTQLSVL.

This clonotype has ten or more counts. The rearrangement uses TRBV6-6 and TRBJ2-5; 12 nucleotides match TRBD2. CDR3 length equals 18 residues. J was trimmed by 5 bases and V by 0 bases; bases with no gene match: 10. The germline gives CDR1 MNHNY, CDR2 SVGAGI (reference sequence). The CDR3 DNA reads TGTGCCAGCAGTTACTCAGGGCCCCGACTAGCGGGGGATGAGACCCAGTACTTC. This sequence encodes CASSYSGPRLAGDETQYF.

The sample holds many counts of this clonotype. The chain carries TRBV7-3 and TRBJ2-3; 7 bases are shared with TRBD2. The germline CDR1 and CDR2 sequences are SGHTA and FQGTGA. V gave up 5 bases and J gave up 9 bases; unmatched junction bases: 5. The CDR3 is made up of 12 amino acids. CDR3 bases: TGTGCCAGCAGCCGGGACGGGGGGACGCAGTATTTT. Its translation is CASSRDGGTQYF.

This clonotype was observed many times. The chain uses TRBV6-6 and TRBJ2-7, with a possible D match to TRBD1 (6 bases). The germline gives CDR1 MNHNY, CDR2 SVGAGI (reference sequence). V lost 6 bases, J lost 0 bases, and 15 bases lay in between. There are 15 residues in the CDR3. The CDR3 DNA is TGTGCCAGCAGGAGACAGGCAATCCTCTCCTACGAGCAGTACTTC. It specifies CASRRQAILSYEQYF.

In its sample, this clonotype was seen many times. This chain uses TRBV6-5 with TRBJ2-3; 8 positions agree with TRBD1. Germline V gene sequence: CDR1 MNHEY, CDR2 SVGAGI. The CDR3 length is 15 residues. V lost 2 bases, J lost 4 bases, and 5 bases stayed unmatched. CDR3 sequence: CASSYQGARADTQYF. CDR3 DNA sequence: TGTGCCAGCAGTTACCAGGGGGCGCGTGCAGATACGCAGTATTTT.

This clonotype has ten or more counts. The chain recombines TRBV28 with TRBJ2-5, with a tentative D call TRBD1 (7 bases). Trimming stripped 6 bases from V and 5 bases from J, with 16 bases between. The CDR3 has 14 residues. Germline lookup yields CDR1 MDHEN and CDR2 SYDVKM. CDR3 residues: CASRAGQPSETQYF. CDR3 DNA sequence: TGTGCCAGCAGGGCGGGACAGCCAAGCGAGACCCAGTACTTC. The full variable domain, rest sourced from reference TRBV28 and TRBJ2-5, is DVKVTQSSRYLVKRTGEKVFLECVQDMDHENMFWYRQDPGLGLRLIYFSYDVKMKEKGDIPEGYSVSREKKERFSLILESASTNQTSMYLCASRAGQPSETQYFGPGTRLLVL.

The rearrangement uses TRBV5-5 and TRBJ2-7; 7 bases match TRBD1. The CDR3 sequence is 14 residues long. V dropped 7 bases and J dropped 3; count of bases not matched to a gene: 10. CDR1 SGHKS and CDR2 YYEKEE come from the germline V gene (reference sequence). The CDR3 DNA reads TGTGCCAGCTGCTCACTGACAGGGTTCTACGAGCAGTACTTC. Protein sequence: CASCSLTGFYEQYF.

This clonotype was found many times. The chain has TRBV12-3 or TRBV12-4 and TRBJ2-1, with a tentative D call TRBD2 (6 bases). The CDR3 totals 12 residues. Between the trimmed V and J ends, which lost 5 bases and 6 bases, there was a span of 8 bases. CDR3 in DNA: TGTGCCAGCAGTAGACTAGTCAATGAGCAGTTCTTC. Its protein is CASSRLVNEQFF.

This clonotype was recorded at least ten times. The V and J genes are TRBV12-3 or TRBV12-4 and TRBJ1-5; D is unclear. V was trimmed by 3 bases and J by 5 bases, leaving 8 bases between them. The CDR3 covers 13 residues. CDR3: CASSFAGDQPQHF. The CDR3 coding sequence is TGTGCCAGCAGTTTTGCGGGTGATCAGCCCCAGCATTTT.

This clonotype was counted ten times or more. The chain couples TRBV7-3 to TRBJ2-1; 7 positions match TRBD2. The CDR3 covers 16 residues. Per germline, CDR1 SGHTA and CDR2 FQGTGA. J gave up 0 bases and V 1 base, and 3 bases lay outside the gene matches. CDR3 sequence (DNA): TGTGCCAGCAGCTTAATGGGGGGGGGCTCCTACAATGAGCAGTTCTTC. Protein: CASSLMGGGSYNEQFF.

This clonotype has ten or more counts. V is TRBV24-1 and J is TRBJ2-5; no clear D gene. The CDR3 is made up of 15 amino acids. Germline V gene lookup returns CDR1 KGHDR and CDR2 SFDVKD. The V end lost 7 bases, the J end lost 0 bases, and 14 bases lay between the germline ends. CDR3 amino acids: CATSDWVHHQETQYF. In DNA form, the CDR3 reads TGTGCCACCAGCGACTGGGTTCACCACCAAGAGACCCAGTACTTC.

This clonotype has at least ten counts. V gene TRBV12-3 or TRBV12-4 combines with J gene TRBJ2-7; 7 nucleotides match TRBD1. This CDR3 region has 13 residues. V was pared by 6 bases and J by 1 base, with 3 bases of the junction left unmatched. The CDR3: CASSPGQSYEQYF. Written as DNA, the CDR3 is TGTGCCAGCAGCCCGGGACAGTCCTACGAGCAGTACTTC.

This clonotype was counted ten times or more. The J gene is TRBJ2-1, the V gene TRBV30; TRBD2 matches at 11 bases. Germline-derived CDR1 and CDR2 are GTSNPN and SVGIG (reference sequence). The CDR3 contains 15 residues. Trimming removed 7 bases from V and 4 bases from J; junction bases left unmatched: 9. The CDR3 is CASTLAGGFYNEQFF. The CDR3 coding sequence is TGTGCCTCAACCTTAGCGGGAGGGTTTTACAATGAGCAGTTCTTC.